These T cell receptor beta chains were read from a single sample in a study of blood T cell repertoires in COVID-19. This table comes from immunoSEQ multiplex PCR, and its TCRdb copy is limited to in-frame clones, with some not included. The sample has 250,000 to 350,000 clones, more than 75% seen once. Sequences were obtained from peripheral blood. The receptors here all came from a woman aged 50 to 65 who had recovered from COVID-19. The conserved cysteine and the conserved F or W are not part of the CDR3 here.

v_gene: TRBV7-2; j_gene: TRBJ2-5; CDR3aa: ASTGTGGSQETQY
v_gene: TRBV18; j_gene: TRBJ2-3; CDR3aa: ASSLSGLAVSTDTQY
v_gene: TRBV28; j_gene: TRBJ2-3; CDR3aa: ASNQRRGGGTDTQY
v_gene: TRBV5-1; j_gene: TRBJ2-5; CDR3aa: ASSLFGVYQLALETQY
v_gene: TRBV29-1; j_gene: TRBJ1-4; CDR3aa: SVAVAGGPNEKLF
v_gene: TRBV4-2; j_gene: TRBJ2-2; CDR3aa: ASSQKRGSGEFGTGELF
v_gene: TRBV7-9; j_gene: TRBJ1-1; CDR3aa: ASRRQGATEAF
v_gene: TRBV28; j_gene: TRBJ2-2; CDR3aa: ASSSSGRITGELF
v_gene: TRBV4-3; j_gene: TRBJ1-2; CDR3aa: ASSQETESGWGYT
v_gene: TRBV5-6; j_gene: TRBJ2-1; CDR3aa: ASSLSPRGVSYNEQF
v_gene: TRBV6-5; j_gene: TRBJ1-3; CDR3aa: ASKNGLSGRTIY
v_gene: TRBV4-3; j_gene: TRBJ2-7; CDR3aa: ASSQTVTYEQY
v_gene: TRBV6-2/TRBV6-3; j_gene: TRBJ2-7; CDR3aa: ASSQTARTGVY
v_gene: TRBV6-6; j_gene: TRBJ1-5; CDR3aa: ASTPYRGLYNQPQH
v_gene: TRBV7-9; j_gene: TRBJ2-5; CDR3aa: ASRLTSAETQY
v_gene: TRBV30; j_gene: TRBJ1-1; CDR3aa: AWSVLRNPWRNTEAF
v_gene: TRBV18; j_gene: TRBJ1-2; CDR3aa: ASSPGQSHYGYT
v_gene: TRBV4-2; j_gene: TRBJ1-2; CDR3aa: ASSQVGGPLMNGYT
v_gene: TRBV28; j_gene: TRBJ1-6; CDR3aa: ASSPSVSTRTGDLH
v_gene: TRBV28; j_gene: TRBJ2-1; CDR3aa: ASSPSGRSYNEQF
v_gene: TRBV15; j_gene: TRBJ1-5; CDR3aa: ATRTGDQPQH
v_gene: TRBV4-2; j_gene: TRBJ1-1; CDR3aa: ASSQLSALEAF
v_gene: TRBV10-3; j_gene: TRBJ1-6; CDR3aa: AITQDRGNSPLH
v_gene: TRBV6-5; j_gene: TRBJ2-3; CDR3aa: ASSYSGGRVDTQY
v_gene: TRBV28; j_gene: TRBJ2-7; CDR3aa: ASSSSFPYEQY
v_gene: TRBV4-3; j_gene: TRBJ1-6; CDR3aa: ASSQGVGQGNSPLH
v_gene: TRBV11-2; j_gene: TRBJ1-2; CDR3aa: ASSLYGQSYYGYT
v_gene: TRBV28; j_gene: TRBJ1-5; CDR3aa: ASSGPNLSTQH
v_gene: TRBV5-4; j_gene: TRBJ2-2; CDR3aa: ASSLMRGADTGELF
v_gene: TRBV12-2; j_gene: TRBJ1-1; CDR3aa: ASRCSVLNTEAF
v_gene: TRBV7-2; j_gene: TRBJ1-6; CDR3aa: ASSLAYRPSNSPLH
v_gene: TRBV10-3; j_gene: TRBJ2-2; CDR3aa: ATVANTGELF
v_gene: TRBV5-4; j_gene: TRBJ1-6; CDR3aa: ASSLSLNSPLH
v_gene: TRBV29-1; j_gene: TRBJ2-1; CDR3aa: SVGTSGYNEQF
v_gene: TRBV5-4; j_gene: TRBJ2-3; CDR3aa: ASSSLSTDTQY
v_gene: TRBV6-2/TRBV6-3; j_gene: TRBJ2-7; CDR3aa: ASSYSRVSYEQY
v_gene: TRBV5-1; j_gene: TRBJ2-1; CDR3aa: ASKAPGTASYNEQF
v_gene: TRBV5-1; j_gene: TRBJ1-6; CDR3aa: ASSLHQNSPFH
v_gene: TRBV28; j_gene: TRBJ2-7; CDR3aa: ASSLRGPFSYEQY
v_gene: TRBV5-6; j_gene: TRBJ2-6; CDR3aa: ASSSGSGANVLT
v_gene: TRBV4-1; j_gene: TRBJ1-6; CDR3aa: ASSQEEGVGSPLH
v_gene: TRBV7-2; j_gene: TRBJ2-2; CDR3aa: ASSLASASGTNTGELF
v_gene: TRBV19; j_gene: TRBJ2-3; CDR3aa: ATDPGGTDTQY
v_gene: TRBV18; j_gene: TRBJ1-2; CDR3aa: ASSPRLQGLYGYT
v_gene: TRBV6-6; j_gene: TRBJ1-4; CDR3aa: ASSQNPNWEKLF
v_gene: TRBV10-1; j_gene: TRBJ2-7; CDR3aa: ASSVTSGGVEQY
v_gene: TRBV5-6; j_gene: TRBJ1-4; CDR3aa: ASSPQGNEKLF
v_gene: TRBV28; j_gene: TRBJ1-5; CDR3aa: ASSLSGGRNQPQH
v_gene: TRBV11-3; j_gene: TRBJ2-3; CDR3aa: ASSLDVASVLGTDTQY